This T cell receptor beta chain was observed in a study of beta chain features in type 1 diabetes. This clone was observed a handful of times. The antigen is undetermined. Investigators reverse transcribed all isolated RNA, so they sequenced expressed TCRB transcripts. Assay used: immunoSEQ multiplex PCR; TCRdb lists only in-frame clones, some missing. The repertoire includes a few hundred thousand clones, around 14% of them detected once, and 0.019% sits in the top ten. Sorting with CD45RO/CCR7/CD25/CD127/CD95/CD27 yielded naive, central memory, regulatory and stem-like memory CD4+ cells. The CDR3 is made up of 14 amino acids. Germline V CDR1 and CDR2: SGDLS, YYNGEE. Trimming stripped 4 bases from V and 0 bases from J, with 9 bases between. General study findings and limits: Patients with Type 1 diabetes showed moderately but significantly shorter TCRB CDR3s in all four CD4+ subsets.

Sequencing input: naive CD4+ T cells from blood. This rearrangement joins TRBV9 to TRBJ2-3, with TRBD2 as a possible D gene (6 bases). This TCR derives from a man aged 25-45 years with type 1 diabetes. In DNA form, the CDR3 reads TGTGCCAGCAGCCTAGGGACTAGCACAGATACGCAGTATTTT. This gives the protein CASSLGTSTDTQYF.